This is a list of T cell receptor beta chains from one sample in a study of T-cell reconstitution after alpha-beta-depleted transplantation in children. One entry per CDR3 protein results from TCRdb running MiXCR on the PCR reads. The sample yields some 200,000 distinct CDR3 sequences, over 5.5% seen once. Specimen: PBMCs from the stem cell graft donor, collected from the stem cell graft. These receptor sequences come from a human donor who donated a stem cell graft to a child with Wiskott-Aldrich syndrome. Each CDR3 is given with its conserved first and last residue. The order of the fields is D gene, J gene, clone size, V gene, CDR3 DNA, CDR3 protein. D genes are given only for firm matches. Not every row has a clone size; where given, it reads once, few, many or a size class.

d_call: -
j_call: TRBJ2-7
clone_size: many
v_call: TRBV10-3
cdr3_nt: TGTGCCATCAGTGAGGGGGACAAGGGCTCCTACGAGCAGTACTTC
cdr3_aa: CAISEGDKGSYEQYF

d_call: TRBD2
j_call: TRBJ2-7
clone_size: many
v_call: TRBV6-1
cdr3_nt: TGTGCCAGCACAGTCGGGAGGTCCTACGAGCAGTACTTC
cdr3_aa: CASTVGRSYEQYF

d_call: TRBD2
j_call: TRBJ2-1
clone_size: few
v_call: TRBV5-5
cdr3_nt: TGTGCCAGCAGCTTGGTTAGCGGGAGTTGGTATGAGCAGTTCTTC
cdr3_aa: CASSLVSGSWYEQFF

d_call: -
j_call: TRBJ2-3
clone_size: many
v_call: TRBV6-5
cdr3_nt: TGTGCCAGCAGTTACCCAGACAGCACAGATACGCAGTATTTT
cdr3_aa: CASSYPDSTDTQYF

d_call: TRBD2
j_call: TRBJ2-1
clone_size: many
v_call: TRBV20-1
cdr3_nt: TGCAGTGCTAGAGACCACAGCGGGAGTATGGTTTTTAATGAGCAGTTCTTC
cdr3_aa: CSARDHSGSMVFNEQFF

d_call: TRBD2
j_call: TRBJ2-3
clone_size: many
v_call: TRBV30
cdr3_nt: TGTGCCTGGAGTGTGGGGGGGAGAAGCACAGATACGCAGTATTTT
cdr3_aa: CAWSVGGRSTDTQYF

d_call: -
j_call: TRBJ2-3
clone_size: many
v_call: TRBV5-1
cdr3_nt: TGCGCCAGCAGCTTTGAACAGGTACACACAGATACGCAGTATTTT
cdr3_aa: CASSFEQVHTDTQYF

d_call: TRBD1
j_call: TRBJ2-7
clone_size: many
v_call: TRBV7-8
cdr3_nt: TGTGCCAGCAGCGTACGGGACAGGGCTTACGAGCAGTACTTC
cdr3_aa: CASSVRDRAYEQYF

d_call: -
j_call: TRBJ2-3
clone_size: many
v_call: TRBV20-1
cdr3_nt: TGCAGTGCTAGAGATCGGTTGCTGGGTACGCAGTATTTT
cdr3_aa: CSARDRLLGTQYF

d_call: TRBD1
j_call: TRBJ2-1
clone_size: many
v_call: TRBV29-1
cdr3_nt: TGCAGCGCGGACAGGTACGCTGAGCAGTTCTTC
cdr3_aa: CSADRYAEQFF

d_call: -
j_call: TRBJ1-2
clone_size: many
v_call: TRBV5-1
cdr3_nt: TGCGCCAGCAGCTTGTCGGCAGAGAGCAACTATGGCTACACCTTC
cdr3_aa: CASSLSAESNYGYTF

d_call: TRBD1
j_call: TRBJ2-1
clone_size: many
v_call: TRBV3-1
cdr3_nt: TGTGCCAGCAGCCAACAGGGGGCCAGGGCAAAGGAGCAGTTCTTC
cdr3_aa: CASSQQGARAKEQFF

d_call: TRBD1
j_call: TRBJ2-5
clone_size: many
v_call: TRBV27
cdr3_nt: TGTGCCAGCAGTGAGACAGGGGTGATTTGGGAGACCCAGTACTTC
cdr3_aa: CASSETGVIWETQYF

d_call: -
j_call: TRBJ2-5
clone_size: many
v_call: TRBV14
cdr3_nt: TGTGCCAGCAGCCAAGAAAACAGGGGACTTCAAGAGACCCAGTACTTC
cdr3_aa: CASSQENRGLQETQYF

d_call: TRBD2
j_call: TRBJ2-7
clone_size: many
v_call: TRBV5-1
cdr3_nt: TGCGCCAGCAGCTTTAACGGGCTAGCGGTTGACTACGAGCAGTACTTC
cdr3_aa: CASSFNGLAVDYEQYF

d_call: TRBD2
j_call: TRBJ2-2
clone_size: -
v_call: TRBV12-3/TRBV12-4
cdr3_nt: TGTGCCTTCAGTTCGCTACTCGGTGCAGCGGGGGGAACCGGGGAGCTGTTTTTT
cdr3_aa: CAFSSLLGAAGGTGELFF

d_call: TRBD1
j_call: TRBJ2-7
clone_size: many
v_call: TRBV7-9
cdr3_nt: TGTGCCAGCAGCCCCCGACAGGGAACGGGCGAGCAGTACTTC
cdr3_aa: CASSPRQGTGEQYF

d_call: TRBD1
j_call: TRBJ2-3
clone_size: many
v_call: TRBV24-1
cdr3_nt: TGTGCCACCAGTGGACAGGGTGGGGATACGCAGTATTTT
cdr3_aa: CATSGQGGDTQYF

d_call: -
j_call: TRBJ2-6
clone_size: many
v_call: TRBV4-1
cdr3_nt: TGCGCCAGCAGCCAGACACTGGTTATGTCCTCTGGGGCCAACGTCCTGACTTTC
cdr3_aa: CASSQTLVMSSGANVLTF

d_call: -
j_call: TRBJ1-5
clone_size: many
v_call: TRBV12-3/TRBV12-4
cdr3_nt: TGTGCCAGCAGTTTAATGGGTGGTCAGCCCCAGCATTTT
cdr3_aa: CASSLMGGQPQHF

d_call: -
j_call: TRBJ1-6
clone_size: many
v_call: TRBV5-1
cdr3_nt: TGCGCCAGCAGCTTCACGGGCCAGAGCTCCTATAATTCACCCCTCCACTTT
cdr3_aa: CASSFTGQSSYNSPLHF

d_call: -
j_call: TRBJ2-3
clone_size: -
v_call: TRBV28
cdr3_nt: TGTGCCAGCAGTTCACACAGGGAGGGAGATACGCAGTATTTT
cdr3_aa: CASSSHREGDTQYF

d_call: -
j_call: TRBJ2-4
clone_size: many
v_call: TRBV5-1
cdr3_nt: TGCGCCAGCAGCTCACCCGGGAAAAAAAACATTCAGTACTTC
cdr3_aa: CASSSPGKKNIQYF

d_call: -
j_call: TRBJ2-2
clone_size: many
v_call: TRBV5-1
cdr3_nt: TGCGCCAGCAGGACCACAGGGCAGTCCGGGGAGCTGTTTTTT
cdr3_aa: CASRTTGQSGELFF

d_call: -
j_call: TRBJ2-2
clone_size: many
v_call: TRBV27
cdr3_nt: TGTGCCAGCAGTTTATTCACCGGGGAGCTGTTTTTT
cdr3_aa: CASSLFTGELFF

d_call: TRBD1
j_call: TRBJ2-7
clone_size: many
v_call: TRBV29-1
cdr3_nt: TGCAGCGTTGGAATGGGAGACAGGGCTGAGCAGTACTTC
cdr3_aa: CSVGMGDRAEQYF

d_call: -
j_call: TRBJ1-4
clone_size: few
v_call: TRBV5-1
cdr3_nt: TGCGCCAGCAGCCCGGGACACCTCAACGGGGAAAAACTGTTTTTT
cdr3_aa: CASSPGHLNGEKLFF

d_call: -
j_call: TRBJ2-7
clone_size: -
v_call: TRBV3-1
cdr3_nt: TGTGCCAGCAGCCCCAATTCTCAGGGGAGTCAGTACTTC
cdr3_aa: CASSPNSQGSQYF

d_call: TRBD1
j_call: TRBJ2-7
clone_size: many
v_call: TRBV7-9
cdr3_nt: TGTGCCAGCAGCTTAGAGGGGGCCGGCGAGCAGTACTTC
cdr3_aa: CASSLEGAGEQYF

d_call: TRBD1
j_call: TRBJ2-7
clone_size: -
v_call: TRBV10-3
cdr3_nt: TGTGCCATCAGAAGGGACAGGGAGGCCGAGCAGTACTTC
cdr3_aa: CAIRRDREAEQYF

d_call: -
j_call: TRBJ1-2
clone_size: many
v_call: TRBV20-1
cdr3_nt: TGCAGTGCAACGGGAGATAACTATGGCTACACCTTC
cdr3_aa: CSATGDNYGYTF

d_call: -
j_call: TRBJ2-7
clone_size: many
v_call: TRBV25-1
cdr3_nt: TGTGCCAGCAGTGTTCGGTTGGCGACTGCTGAGCAGTACTTC
cdr3_aa: CASSVRLATAEQYF

d_call: TRBD1
j_call: TRBJ1-5
clone_size: many
v_call: TRBV20-1
cdr3_nt: TGCAGTGCTAGAGAGGGCAGGGGGGATCAGCCCCAGCATTTT
cdr3_aa: CSAREGRGDQPQHF

d_call: -
j_call: TRBJ2-3
clone_size: many
v_call: TRBV12-3/TRBV12-4
cdr3_nt: TGTGCCAGCCGGCGTGCAGATACGCAGTATTTT
cdr3_aa: CASRRADTQYF

d_call: TRBD2
j_call: TRBJ2-2
clone_size: few
v_call: TRBV6-2/TRBV6-3
cdr3_nt: TGTGCCAGCACCTGGACTAGCGGGCCCCTAGATGATGACACCGGGGAGCTGTTTTTT
cdr3_aa: CASTWTSGPLDDDTGELFF

d_call: -
j_call: TRBJ2-1
clone_size: -
v_call: TRBV4-3
cdr3_nt: TGCGCCAGCAGCCAAGCAGGGGGAGGACAATACAATGAGCAGTTCTTC
cdr3_aa: CASSQAGGGQYNEQFF

d_call: -
j_call: TRBJ2-7
clone_size: many
v_call: TRBV29-1
cdr3_nt: TGCAGCGTTGAAGATGGTACCACTTCCTCCTACGAGCAGTACTTC
cdr3_aa: CSVEDGTTSSYEQYF

d_call: TRBD1
j_call: TRBJ2-7
clone_size: many
v_call: TRBV29-1
cdr3_nt: TGCAGCGCAGGACAGGGTCCCGACTACGAGCAGTACTTC
cdr3_aa: CSAGQGPDYEQYF

d_call: TRBD1
j_call: TRBJ1-5
clone_size: many
v_call: TRBV19
cdr3_nt: TGTGCCAGTAGTACGGGACAGACGCCGATGCCCCAGCATTTT
cdr3_aa: CASSTGQTPMPQHF

d_call: -
j_call: TRBJ2-1
clone_size: -
v_call: TRBV11-3
cdr3_nt: TGTGCCAGCAGCTTAGTTCCGGGACCATTGTATGAGCAGTTCTTC
cdr3_aa: CASSLVPGPLYEQFF

d_call: -
j_call: TRBJ1-3
clone_size: -
v_call: TRBV11-2
cdr3_nt: TGTGCCAGCAGCTCCATCGGGGGGGATTTCTCTGGAAACACCATATATTTT
cdr3_aa: CASSSIGGDFSGNTIYF

d_call: -
j_call: TRBJ2-5
clone_size: -
v_call: TRBV7-2
cdr3_nt: TGTGCCAGCAGCTTAGTTGGCAGTGGAGTTGGATTTTCCCAGTACTTC
cdr3_aa: CASSLVGSGVGFSQYF

d_call: -
j_call: TRBJ2-1
clone_size: many
v_call: TRBV5-1
cdr3_nt: TGCGCCAGCAGCTTGAACCAGGGCTACAATGAGCAGTTCTTC
cdr3_aa: CASSLNQGYNEQFF

d_call: TRBD2
j_call: TRBJ2-5
clone_size: many
v_call: TRBV6-4
cdr3_nt: TGTGCCAGCAGCCGCCGCATCCCAAGGGCGGGAGAACTCCAAGAGACCCAGTACTTC
cdr3_aa: CASSRRIPRAGELQETQYF

d_call: TRBD2
j_call: TRBJ2-5
clone_size: many
v_call: TRBV4-2
cdr3_nt: TGTGCCAGCAGCCAAGGGCTAGCGGGAGACTTGGCAGAGACCCAGTACTTC
cdr3_aa: CASSQGLAGDLAETQYF

d_call: -
j_call: TRBJ1-5
clone_size: few
v_call: TRBV5-1
cdr3_nt: TGCGCCAGCAGCTTGGGACAGCCAAATCAGCCCCAGCATTTT
cdr3_aa: CASSLGQPNQPQHF

d_call: -
j_call: TRBJ2-5
clone_size: -
v_call: TRBV10-3
cdr3_nt: TGTGCCATCAGTGAGTCGACCGGGGGGACCCAGTACTTC
cdr3_aa: CAISESTGGTQYF

d_call: TRBD2
j_call: TRBJ2-2
clone_size: -
v_call: TRBV6-4
cdr3_nt: TGTGCCAGCAGTGAAAGCGGGGGGGCCGGATCCGGGGATCTGTTTTTT
cdr3_aa: CASSESGGAGSGDLFF

d_call: -
j_call: TRBJ2-5
clone_size: medium-sized
v_call: TRBV19
cdr3_nt: TGTGCCAGTAGTCCCGCAGGAATGGAGACCCAGTACTTC
cdr3_aa: CASSPAGMETQYF

d_call: TRBD1
j_call: TRBJ1-1
clone_size: few
v_call: TRBV20-1
cdr3_nt: TGCAGTGCCGCCGGCGACAGGGGGTTGAACACTGAAGCTTTCTTT
cdr3_aa: CSAAGDRGLNTEAFF

d_call: -
j_call: TRBJ1-3
clone_size: many
v_call: TRBV6-5
cdr3_nt: TGTGCCAGCAGCTATCGGTCAGTTACTTCTGGAAACACCATATATTTT
cdr3_aa: CASSYRSVTSGNTIYF

d_call: TRBD2
j_call: TRBJ2-3
clone_size: few
v_call: TRBV7-2
cdr3_nt: TGTGCCAGCAGCCCAATCTGGGGGGGAGGAGATACGCAGTATTTT
cdr3_aa: CASSPIWGGGDTQYF

d_call: -
j_call: TRBJ2-3
clone_size: many
v_call: TRBV7-2
cdr3_nt: TGTGCCAGCAGCGCGGGCCAGCCCAGTACGCAGTATTTT
cdr3_aa: CASSAGQPSTQYF

d_call: -
j_call: TRBJ2-7
clone_size: -
v_call: TRBV5-5
cdr3_nt: TGTGCCAGCAGTCCCGAGATGTACGCCACAAGTAAAGAGCAGTACTTC
cdr3_aa: CASSPEMYATSKEQYF

d_call: -
j_call: TRBJ1-1
clone_size: many
v_call: TRBV5-1
cdr3_nt: TGCGCCAGCAGCTTGCGGGGCCCCGGGGGATTGAACACTGAAGCTTTCTTT
cdr3_aa: CASSLRGPGGLNTEAFF